The T cell receptor (beta chain) described here comes from a study of cytomegalovirus exposure and HLA in healthy donors (dated by TCRdb to between 2016 and 2019). Broadly, across the study: An earlier analysis of about 530 of the donors reported approximately 260 Gb of sequence data and roughly 120 million unique TCR beta sequences obtained from 180 million or so T cells. Approximately 330 gigabases of sequencing data and about 92 million unique TCR sequences made up an early release that covered fewer than 650 HLA-typed donors. Of the 300 to 450 genotyped donors, 65% to 90% fell in the genetic ancestry cluster associated with self-reported Caucasian donors. The study aimed to test whether cataloging public T cell receptors could reveal signatures of past pathogen exposure. Using immunosequencing, the study profiled T cell repertoires from 500 to 800 subjects and related those repertoires to cytomegalovirus serostatus. Along with the approximately 700-subject first cohort, a separate validation cohort of 120 different subjects was used. The study combined high-throughput TCR immunosequencing, statistical association of individual TCRs with disease status, and machine learning to predict cytomegalovirus infection status. To study patterns of TCR occurrence, a later analysis re-analyzed previously published TCR beta repertoires from 666 donors and added high-resolution HLA genotyping. The later analysis used no new phenotypic data to find candidate immune exposures, relying instead on TCR beta sequences and their occurrence across donors. In an earlier analysis of several hundred of the donors, high-throughput TCR beta sequencing was used to judge whether each TCR beta V gene segment behaved as functional or pseudogenic. Donor age, sex, ethnicity and CMV serostatus were compiled together with the repertoire data. In a later genetic analysis, genome-wide SNP genotypes for about three fifths of the 666 donors were used, and that subset was treated as a discovery cohort. All discovery cohort repertoires had been generated using a single sequencing platform. Class I and class II HLA loci were covered by the typing at four-digit resolution. The number of typed donors differed by locus: roughly 629-640 for A, B, C, DRB1 and DQB1; roughly 510 for DQA1; fewer than 610 for DPA1; and 400 to 480 for DPB1. Several DR-DQ haplotypes were handled as single units for association and clustering because linkage in the cohort was strong. Among some 400 genotyped donors of the cohort, an average of around 240,000 unique TCR beta nucleotide sequences were sequenced per donor, roughly 18% of them non-productive.

The sample holds one count of this clone. What antigen it recognizes has not been identified. Qualities for individual bases were not recorded, and no much larger clone is one base off. The V end loses 5 bases and the J end loses 8 bases, and a stretch of 6 bases separates them. Including cysteine and phenylalanine, the CDR3 has 10 amino acids. Left in the record is the CDR3 DNA by itself, 30 bases read in frame from the first base. CDR1 is given as MNHNY and CDR2 as SVGAGI, both from the germline V gene (reference sequence). The cohort was made up of roughly 670 healthy bone marrow donors. At the time of sampling, every cohort member was nominally healthy, though immune exposures that went unrecorded were likely present. The donor was CMV seropositive and was included in the group of around 300 seropositive cohort members. A peripheral blood sample was collected from each donor, and TCR beta sequencing was performed on peripheral blood mononuclear cells. The Qiagen DNeasy Blood Extraction Kit was used to extract genomic DNA from the blood cell samples.

Libraries were made using the immunoSEQ multiplex PCR assay. For the multiplex PCR, a mixture combining 60 forward primers for TCR Vbeta segments and 13 reverse primers for TCR Jbeta segments was used. The CDR3 region of rearranged TCR beta genes was amplified from genomic DNA with a multiplex PCR assay. The amplified TCR beta libraries were sequenced on the Illumina HiSeq System as 87-base-pair reads. In the original analysis: In a later analysis, some 80 million unique TCR beta chains were counted across the 650 to 700 repertoires, and roughly 11 million of these chains were shared by at least two donors. A nearest-neighbor algorithm error-corrected the raw reads and collapsed the reads into unique sequences, merging closely related sequences to remove PCR and sequencing errors. CDR3 sequences were aligned to IMGT reference sequences to assign V, D and J gene segments. For a sequence to be retained, at least a six-nucleotide match to both a V gene segment and a J gene segment was required. Rearrangements were called productive when the CDR3 lacked stop codons and stayed in frame with V and J; all others were non-productive. Following IMGT convention, CDR3 was defined as the stretch from the second conserved V-encoded cysteine up to the conserved J-encoded phenylalanine. In an earlier analysis of more than 550 of the donors, sequences lacking an unambiguous match to a single V gene segment were excluded. An earlier analysis of several hundred of the donors classified V segments as functional when productive rearrangements were above 56.7% and as segregating when the standard deviation between donors was above 5%. To diagnose cytomegalovirus status from the catalog of TCR beta chain sequences, a statistical classification framework was built. In a later analysis, V and J genes were assigned by comparing TCR nucleotide sequences against IMGT/GENE-DB human TR gene sequences. Using the TCRdist pipeline, a later analysis assigned CDR3 sequences along with most-parsimonious VDJ recombination scenarios. A later analysis defined each TCR beta chain by its CDR3 amino acid sequence plus V-gene family, and excluded reads lacking a unique V-gene family. In a later analysis, 450 to 600 highly shared, low-generation-probability nucleotide sequences were removed to address suspected cross-contamination and a sequencing artifact. For each public chain, a later analysis derived a clonal expansion index from normalized ranks of inferred template counts within each repertoire. A later analysis computed generation probabilities with a VDJ recombination model fitted to out-of-frame rearrangements, and checked the results against IGoR. In a later analysis, hypergeometric tests were used to score TCR-TCR, TCR-HLA and TCR-CMV co-occurrence, with a repertoire-size bias correction applied to TCR pairs. In a later analysis, false discovery rates were estimated by permuting HLA or CMV assignments 20 times. In a later analysis, co-occurring TCRs were grouped using DBSCAN, and TCRdist sequence similarity was added for clustering within HLA-allele-positive subsets. Repertoires with fewer than 30,000 or more than 120,000 public chains were left out of co-occurrence clustering, as were five repertoires with anomalous nucleotide sharing. Here the immuneACCESS table is served through TCRdb, limited to in-frame sequences with V and J called. Missing clones are a known gap in these copies; in checked studies unresolved V genes cover under half, and the rest lacks a known reason. V, J and clone size derive from that table, while D and trimming were established from the DNA sequence. For this sample the table gives 100,000 to 150,000 clones, of which 74% were detected only once. Clones ranked in the top ten supply approximately 3.9% of the sample.

The full study reports these points: The authors suggested that the approach could potentially be generalized to other disease states and immunological phenotypes. A later analysis found that most CMV-associated TCR beta chains appeared HLA-restricted, with HLA associations seemingly driven largely by CMV exposure. The cohort was sequenced for TCR beta chains only, and without alpha or paired-chain data the features that could be detected were limited. Some IMGT-functional V segments, including TRBV6-2 and TRBV6-3, could not be distinguished by the 87-base-pair reads and were therefore excluded. A later analysis reported that several top co-occurrence clusters appeared linked to parvovirus B19, influenza, CMV and Epstein-Barr virus. For the cohort, immune exposure information was limited to CMV serostatus. In a later analysis, HLA-associated TCR beta chains showed more clonal expansion and lower generation probabilities than non-associated chains that were equally common. The earlier analysis of almost 600 of the donors excluded some 15 rarely observed V segments, including chromosome 9 orphons, because counts were too low. Specific HLA alleles were associated with around 18,000 TCR beta sequences at a false discovery rate of 0.05 in a later analysis. Presence/absence analyses assumed roughly uniform sequencing depth across donors, an assumption that may not hold. Compared with the 666-donor mean, donors in an Asian-associated ancestry cluster had fewer N-insertions in productive TCRs, according to a later genetic analysis. A cluster of highly shared sequence variants was judged likely to be a technical artifact of the sequencing pipeline. Most TCR sequences were seen in very few donors, while some public TCRs were found in many individuals. Correlated functional status among segregating V segments might reflect linkage disequilibrium, but an unknown experimental factor could not be ruled out. A later genetic analysis associated a missense DCLRE1C variant with V-gene and J-gene trimming of TCR beta chains, and an independent cohort replicated the association. The study listed approximately 150 TCR beta chains as associated with cytomegalovirus. HLA typing was unavailable for some donors at each locus, so association tests used only the typed subset. A further reported finding was that TCR beta sequences accurately predicted the HLA-A and HLA-B alleles for most subjects in the first cohort. In a later analysis, the rate of TCR association differed among HLA loci, with DRB1 alleles having the most associated TCRs and HLA-C alleles having the fewest. In an earlier analysis of under 600 of the donors, most TCR beta V segments were observed in productive rearrangements about 87% or about 30% of the time, broadly matching IMGT annotations. In both the original and validation cohorts, the classifier was reported to diagnose cytomegalovirus status with high specificity and sensitivity. Assigning TCR associations to individual alleles was difficult when HLA alleles, especially DR and DQ, strongly co-occurred. A few of the identified cytomegalovirus-associated TCR beta chains were confirmed in vitro to be specific for cytomegalovirus antigens.

The chain uses TRBV6-6 and TRBJ1-2, with the D gene not clear enough to name. Sequenced material: PBMCs. The TCR was taken from a woman in her fifties or sixties in good health and CMV-seropositive. The nucleotide sequence is given as TGTGCCAGCAGTCGGGGAGGCTACACCTTC. Translation gives CASSRGGYTF.